This T cell receptor (beta chain) comes out of a study of blood T cell repertoires in COVID-19. Turning to the study itself: COVID-19 samples collected from the United States, Italy and Spain covered acute and convalescent phases. Nucleic acid was either cDNA or gDNA, and it came from T cells, B-cell-depleted T cells, or PBMCs.

Seattle patients were enrolled during active infection and followed longitudinally. Only in-frame clones appear in the TCRdb table, and some are missing; sequencing was by immunoSEQ multiplex PCR. The data contain about 200,000 clones, over 80% of them singletons. The CDR3 loop spans 13 amino acids. The germline CDR1 and CDR2 sequences are WNHNN and SYGVQD (reference sequence). The germline V and J ends were trimmed by 6 bases and 3 bases, with 12 bases remaining between them. V is TRBV10-1 and J is TRBJ2-7; TRBD1 is a possible D gene (5 bases). The sample comprised peripheral blood. The sequence derives from a man in his 60s with COVID-19, enrolled during active disease. CDR3 in DNA: TGCGCCAGCAGCATAGGGGTCGGCTACGAGCAGTACTTC. This translates into CASSIGVGYEQYF.